The T cell receptor beta chain under discussion was sequenced for a study of breast tumors, draining lymph nodes, adjacent tissues. TCRdb used MiXCR to reprocess the multiplex PCR reads, holding one entry per CDR3 protein. Seen here are about 200,000 distinct CDR3 sequences, around 33% observed once, and the top ten hold about 4.5%. Samples came from axillary lymph nodes draining the breast cancer. The table lists this clonotype with many counts. The CDR3 totals 14 residues. The V gene lost 6 bases and the J gene lost 4 bases, with 12 bases spanning the gap. Per germline, CDR1 MNHEY and CDR2 SVGAGI. This sequence was found in a female donor with breast cancer. Some clones in this sample may be carry-over from other donors' samples. V and J are TRBV6-5 and TRBJ2-2, with D maybe TRBD2 (6 bases). Material for sequencing was axillary lymph node tissue. CDR3 sequence: CASSIRRGTGELFF. The CDR3 DNA reads TGTGCCAGCAGCATCCGGAGGGGCACCGGGGAGCTGTTTTTT.